What follows are 11 T cell receptor beta chains derived from one specimen sequenced in a study of blood T cell repertoires in COVID-19. Assay used: immunoSEQ multiplex PCR; TCRdb lists only in-frame clones, some missing. The profile shows 250,000 to 300,000 clones, 80% to 90% of them singletons. The sequencing sample was made of PBMCs or T cells enriched from blood (not recorded which). The receptors were sampled from a woman in her fifties or sixties who had recovered from COVID-19.

V gene TRBV5-1 combines with J gene TRBJ2-5; D is undetermined. Trimming shortened V by 2 bases and J by 2 bases, and 10 bases separated the two germline ends. CDR3 length: 14 residues. Germline CDR1 is SGHRS and CDR2 is YFSETQ. The chain's CDR3 is CASSFAGQQETQYF. CDR3 DNA: TGCGCCAGCAGCTTCGCAGGCCAGCAAGAGACCCAGTACTTC. Filled out from reference TRBV5-1 and TRBJ2-5, the complete variable domain reads KAGVTQTPRYLIKTRGQQVTLSCSPISGHRSVSWYQQTPGQGLQFLFEYFSETQRNKGNFPGRFSGRQFSNSRSEMNVSTLELGDSALYLCASSFAGQQETQYFGPGTRLLVL.

The chain has TRBV2 and TRBJ1-2, with a tentative D call TRBD1 (6 bases). CDR1 is SNHLY, CDR2 FYNNEI, per germline. Trimming shortened V by 7 bases and J by 5 bases, and 11 bases separated the two germline ends. The CDR3 is made up of 12 amino acids. CDR3 coding DNA: TGTGCCAGCACCCAGGGGTTATATGGCTACACCTTC. Protein product: CASTQGLYGYTF.

The V gene is TRBV2, the J gene TRBJ1-2, with 8 nucleotides matching TRBD1. The trim removed 5 bases at V and 3 bases at J, leaving 2 bases unmatched. This CDR3 spans 13 amino acids. Germline assignment: CDR1 SNHLY and CDR2 FYNNEI. Here the CDR3 reads CASSPDRDYGYTF. The CDR3, as DNA: TGTGCCAGCAGTCCGGACAGGGACTATGGCTACACCTTC.

The V and J genes are TRBV20-1 and TRBJ1-2; possible D gene TRBD1, 5 bases. V lost 3 bases to trimming and J lost 6 bases, with 14 bases between them. This CDR3 has 13 residues. Germline assignment: CDR1 DFQATT and CDR2 SNEGSKA (reference sequence). The CDR3 DNA sequence: TGCAGTGCTAGTACAGGAGAGTATAATGGCTACACCTTC. Protein sequence: CSASTGEYNGYTF.

This sequence joins TRBV14 and TRBJ2-1, with 10 bases lining up with TRBD2. CDR3 size: 16 residues. Germline-derived CDR1 and CDR2 are SGHDN and FVKESK. With 2 bases clipped from V and 5 bases from J, the junction kept 6 bases outside the gene matches. The CDR3 loop reads CASSQTAGGFDNEQFF. The CDR3 nucleotides read TGTGCCAGCAGCCAAACAGCGGGAGGGTTCGACAATGAGCAGTTCTTC.

This chain joins TRBV12-3 or TRBV12-4 and TRBJ1-3; tentative D call: TRBD1 (5 bases). The germline V and J ends were trimmed by 3 bases and 7 bases, with 10 bases remaining between them. CDR3 length equals 13 residues. In nucleotides, the CDR3 is TGTGCCAGCAGTTTGGGGCGTTGGAACACCATATATTTT. Residues: CASSLGRWNTIYF.

In its sample, this clone was seen a few times. The chain is built from TRBV19 and TRBJ2-1; 9 bases line up with TRBD1. The germline V gene has CDR1 LNHDA and CDR2 SQIVND (reference sequence). The J segment lost 0 bases and the V segment lost 6 bases, leaving 3 bases of the junction unmatched. The length of the CDR3 is 15 residues. The CDR3 DNA follows: TGTGCCAGTAGGGCACAGGGGGCCTCCTACAATGAGCAGTTCTTC. Translated: CASRAQGASYNEQFF.

V gene TRBV9 combines with J gene TRBJ1-3; D not certain. CDR3 size: 14 residues. V was shortened by 3 bases and J by 0 bases, with 7 bases between the two germline ends. Germline V gene data show CDR1 as SGDLS and CDR2 as YYNGEE. The CDR3 coding sequence is TGTGCCAGCAGCGCCCGGAGCTCTGGAAACACCATATATTTT. Translated: CASSARSSGNTIYF.

The J gene is TRBJ1-2, the V gene TRBV7-2; 8 bases align to TRBD1. After removal of 0 bases from V and 8 bases from J, the junction contained 5 bases not matched to a gene. Germline CDR1 SGHTA, CDR2 FQGNSA. The CDR3 spans 14 residues. The CDR3 DNA reads TGTGCCAGCAGCTTAGCAGACAGGGGTATGGGCTACACCTTC. This gives the protein CASSLADRGMGYTF.

The chain uses TRBV6-1 and TRBJ1-6, with D possibly TRBD1 on 6 matching bases. This CDR3 has 18 residues. The germline CDR1 and CDR2 sequences are MNHNS and SASEGT. The V end lost 2 bases, the J end lost 3 bases, and 17 bases lay between the germline ends. In nucleotides, the CDR3 is TGTGCCAGCAGTGAATACGTATCGGGGGGCAGCTATAATTCACCCCTCCACTTT. Residues: CASSEYVSGGSYNSPLHF.

The CDR3 bases are TGTGCCAGCAGCGTAGGAGGCTCAAACACTGAAGCTTTCTTT. It encodes CASSVGGSNTEAFF. V gene TRBV9 combines with J gene TRBJ1-1; D unclear. Germline CDR1 reads SGDLS; CDR2 reads YYNGEE. Trimming removed 0 bases from V and 2 bases from J, with 8 bases in between. The CDR3 is made up of 14 amino acids.